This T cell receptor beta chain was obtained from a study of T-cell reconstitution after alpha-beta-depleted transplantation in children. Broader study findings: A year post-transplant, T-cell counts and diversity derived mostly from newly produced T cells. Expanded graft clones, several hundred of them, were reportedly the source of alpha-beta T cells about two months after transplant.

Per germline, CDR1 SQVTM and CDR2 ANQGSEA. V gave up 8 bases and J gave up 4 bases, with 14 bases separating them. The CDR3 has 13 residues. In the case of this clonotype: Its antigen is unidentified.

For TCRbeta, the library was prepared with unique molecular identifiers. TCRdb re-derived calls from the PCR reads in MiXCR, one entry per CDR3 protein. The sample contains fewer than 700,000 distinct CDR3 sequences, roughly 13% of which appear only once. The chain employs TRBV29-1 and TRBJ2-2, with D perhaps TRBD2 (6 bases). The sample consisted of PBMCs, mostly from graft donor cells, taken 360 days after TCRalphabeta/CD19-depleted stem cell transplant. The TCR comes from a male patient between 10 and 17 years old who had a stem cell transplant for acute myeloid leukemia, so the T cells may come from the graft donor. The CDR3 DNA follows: TGCAGCATAACCTTTAGCGGCACCGGGGAGCTGTTTTTT. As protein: CSITFSGTGELFF.